This passage covers 3 T cell receptor beta chains from one sample sequenced in a study of blood T cell repertoires in COVID-19. Measured with immunoSEQ multiplex PCR; TCRdb has only the in-frame clones, and not every one. The sample lists around 88,000 clones; roughly 90% were seen once. Sequencing was performed on peripheral blood. The receptor source for this set is a man aged 55 to 70 with acute or convalescent COVID-19.

This chain links TRBV10-3 with TRBJ2-4; 7 bases match TRBD1. The V gene's germline CDR1 is ENHRY and CDR2 SYGVKD. Losses at the gene ends were 6 bases for V and 8 bases for J; bases not matched to a gene: 4. The CDR3 has 12 amino acids. CDR3 residues: CAISDRVDIQYF. The CDR3 DNA sequence: TGTGCCATCAGCGACAGGGTTGACATTCAGTACTTC.

The table lists this clone with a count of one. The chain uses TRBV4-3 and TRBJ2-7, with 7 bases lining up with TRBD2. Trimming took 6 bases from V and 2 from J; bases not matched to a gene: 7. This CDR3 is 14 amino acids long. Per germline, CDR1 LGHNA and CDR2 YSLEER. The CDR3 spells CASSISGTTYEQYF. The CDR3 DNA reads TGCGCCAGCAGTATCTCCGGGACTACCTACGAGCAGTACTTC.

The rearrangement links TRBV9 to TRBJ2-6; TRBD2 aligns across 10 bases. Unmatched junction bases numbered 3, after V lost 3 bases and J lost 0 bases. This CDR3 is 17 amino acids long. Germline V lookup: CDR1 SGDLS, CDR2 YYNGEE. DNA for the CDR3: TGTGCCAGCAGCGCCGGGACTAGCGCCTCTGGGGCCAACGTCCTGACTTTC. Its protein product is CASSAGTSASGANVLTF.